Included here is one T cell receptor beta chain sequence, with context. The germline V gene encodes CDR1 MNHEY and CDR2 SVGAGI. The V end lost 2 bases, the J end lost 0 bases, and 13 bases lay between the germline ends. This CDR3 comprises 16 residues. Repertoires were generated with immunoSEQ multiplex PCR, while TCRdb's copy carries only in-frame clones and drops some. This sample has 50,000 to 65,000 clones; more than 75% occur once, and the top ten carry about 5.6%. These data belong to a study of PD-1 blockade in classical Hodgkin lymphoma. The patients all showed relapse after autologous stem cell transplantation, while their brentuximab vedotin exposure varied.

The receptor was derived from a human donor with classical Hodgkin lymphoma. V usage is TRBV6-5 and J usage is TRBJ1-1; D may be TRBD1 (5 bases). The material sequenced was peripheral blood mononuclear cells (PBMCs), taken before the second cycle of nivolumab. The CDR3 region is CASSYGAYTLNTEAFF. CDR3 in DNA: TGTGCCAGCAGTTACGGGGCATACACCTTGAACACTGAAGCTTTCTTT.